Presented here are 3 T cell receptor beta chains from one specimen sequenced in a study of cytomegalovirus exposure and HLA in healthy donors. In the PCR, 60 Vbeta and 13 Jbeta primers were used. This table comes from immunoSEQ multiplex PCR, and its TCRdb copy is limited to in-frame clones, with some not included. The repertoire holds some 150,000 clones, with nearly 80% as singletons. Material: PBMCs. All receptors come from a male donor in good health and CMV-seronegative.

This clone was found a few times. DNA of the CDR3: TGTGCCAGCAGCACCGGGACTCTTCTTGGAGATACGCAGTATTTT. Translating gives CASSTGTLLGDTQYF. J is TRBJ2-3 and V is TRBV7-2, with D perhaps TRBD2 (6 bases). The CDR3 has 15 residues. From germline, CDR1 is SGHTA and CDR2 FQGNSA. V dropped 5 bases and J dropped 5 bases, with 17 bases sitting between them.

The J gene is TRBJ2-5, the V gene TRBV5-1, with TRBD2 matching over 8 bases. The CDR3 runs 15 residues. V lost 3 bases and J lost 2; bases outside the gene matches: 6. The germline CDR1 and CDR2 sequences are SGHRS and YFSETQ. Written as DNA, the CDR3 is TGCGCCAGCAGCTCATCGGGACTAGGGCAAGAGACCCAGTACTTC. Amino acid sequence: CASSSSGLGQETQYF.

The chain has TRBV6-5 and TRBJ1-1, with 7 bases lining up with TRBD1. Germline assignment: CDR1 MNHEY and CDR2 SVGAGI. V gave up 5 bases and J gave up 1 base; unmatched junction bases: 4. This CDR3 contains 14 residues. The CDR3 spells CASSHRDRNTEAFF. DNA of the CDR3: TGTGCCAGCAGTCATCGGGACAGGAACACTGAAGCTTTCTTT.